The 12 T cell receptor beta chains below were found in one sample sequenced in a study of identical twins. TCRdb analysed the 5' RACE reads with MiXCR anew, one entry per CDR3 protein. Here the sample spans approximately 230,000 distinct CDR3 sequences, approximately 5.9% being singletons. The same data also contributed to another study, on T cells expressing NK-cell markers.

Sequenced sample: CD8+ T cells sorted from blood. Source of these receptors: a woman aged 18 to 35 in good health.

For this clonotype: A read error may account for a junction end that differs from germline. CDR3 sequence reads: CASSQVSSGAGRTRYF. The CDR3 coding sequence is TGTGCCAGCAGCCAAGTTTCTAGCGGGGCCGGCAGGACCCGGTACTTC. V and J are TRBV3-1 and TRBJ2-5; 9 nucleotides line up with TRBD2. The CDR3 length is 16 residues. The V gene's germline CDR1 is LGHDT and CDR2 YNNKEL (reference sequence).

This sequence joins TRBV6-5 and TRBJ2-2; D uncertain. V lost 8 bases to trimming and J lost 4 bases, with 11 bases between them. This CDR3 has 13 residues. Germline V gene sequence: CDR1 MNHEY, CDR2 SVGAGI. The CDR3 spells CASGLRGTGELFF. The CDR3 DNA sequence: TGTGCCAGCGGATTACGAGGCACCGGGGAGCTGTTTTTT.

This clonotype was counted a few times. The chain is built from TRBV7-9 and TRBJ2-4, with a weak D call TRBD2 (6 bases). The V end lost 4 bases, the J end lost 0 bases, and 10 bases lay between the germline ends. The CDR3 is made up of 15 amino acids. CDR1 is SEHNR, CDR2 FQNEAQ, per germline (reference sequence). The CDR3 sequence: CASSSRGLAKNIQYF. The CDR3 DNA follows: TGTGCCAGCAGCTCGCGGGGTTTAGCCAAAAACATTCAGTACTTC.

This clonotype was seen repeatedly, ten times or more. The J gene is TRBJ2-1, the V gene TRBV5-1; 8 bases match TRBD2. The CDR3 spans 15 residues. The V segment lost 5 bases and the J segment 6 bases; nucleotides outside the gene matches: 10. Germline lookup yields CDR1 SGHRS and CDR2 YFSETQ. CDR3 bases: TGCGCCAGCAGGACCAGCGGGGGCGTATCCAATGAGCAGTTCTTC. Translation gives CASRTSGGVSNEQFF.

This clonotype was recorded at least ten times. The chain is built from TRBV14 and TRBJ2-3; D is unresolved. The CDR3 is 13 residues long. V lost 4 bases to trimming and J lost 3 bases, with 8 bases between them. The germline V gene has CDR1 SGHDN and CDR2 FVKESK. The CDR3 spells CASSPLSTDTQYF. The CDR3 DNA reads TGTGCCAGCAGCCCCCTGTCGACAGATACGCAGTATTTT.

This clonotype turned up a few times. V usage is TRBV29-1 and J usage is TRBJ2-7; D possibly corresponds to TRBD2 (6 bases). Germline CDR1 is SQVTM and CDR2 is ANQGSEA. The V end was cut by 4 bases, the J end by 4 bases, with 14 bases between. CDR3 size: 13 residues. This chain's CDR3 is CSVGDGSGYEQYF. DNA for the CDR3: TGCAGCGTTGGTGACGGGAGCGGGTACGAGCAGTACTTC.

This clonotype was found a few times. The CDR3 bases are TGTGCCAGCAGCGGTGACTATCCCATAGCAGCTTTCTTT. This encodes CASSGDYPIAAFF. The chain carries TRBV9 and TRBJ1-1; D call uncertain. V was shortened by 3 bases and J by 10 bases, with 16 bases between the two germline ends. The germline gives CDR1 SGDLS, CDR2 YYNGEE. The CDR3 runs 13 residues.

This clonotype was detected only a few times. CDR3 sequence reads: CAWRLTRLAGEREQFF. As DNA, the CDR3 is TGTGCCTGGAGGCTAACCCGACTAGCGGGAGAGCGTGAGCAGTTCTTC. The chain links TRBV30 to TRBJ2-1, with 12 bases fitting TRBD2. Germline assignment: CDR1 GTSNPN and CDR2 SVGIG (reference sequence). The CDR3 is 16 amino acids. V trimming: 3 bases; J trimming: 9 bases; junction bases outside the gene matches: 12.

This clonotype was detected a few times. This chain joins TRBV11-2 and TRBJ2-1, with 9 positions matching TRBD2. CDR3 length: 16 amino acids. J was trimmed by 4 bases and V by 2 bases; bases with no gene match: 6. Germline CDR1 and CDR2: SGHAT and FQNNGV. CDR3 region: CASSLLALAGYNEQFF. CDR3 sequence (DNA): TGTGCCAGCAGCTTACTTGCGCTAGCGGGGTACAATGAGCAGTTCTTC.

This clonotype appeared a few times. This chain uses TRBV5-1 with TRBJ1-4; 7 nucleotides agree with TRBD1. The CDR3 loop spans 14 amino acids. Per the germline V gene, CDR1 is SGHRS and CDR2 is YFSETQ. The trim removed 4 bases at V and 7 bases at J, leaving 7 bases unmatched. The DNA of the CDR3 is TGCGCCAGCAGCCAAGGGGGCGCGGGTGAAAAACTGTTTTTT. It specifies CASSQGGAGEKLFF.

This clonotype was counted between two and nine times. The V and J genes are TRBV10-3 and TRBJ2-2; D is ambiguous. CDR1 is ENHRY and CDR2 is SYGVKD in the germline V gene. The CDR3 extends over 12 amino acids. V was shortened by 6 bases and J by 1 base, with 3 bases between the two germline ends. Written as DNA, the CDR3 is TGTGCCATCAGGGAGAACACCGGGGAGCTGTTTTTT. Protein product: CAIRENTGELFF.

The chain uses TRBV11-2 and TRBJ2-4; D might be TRBD1 (5 bases). Looked up from germline, CDR1 is SGHAT and CDR2 is FQNNGV. V was cut by 4 bases and J by 0 bases, with 16 bases left in between. This CDR3 has 17 residues. The CDR3 is CASSSSASREAKNIQYF. CDR3 coding DNA: TGTGCCAGCAGCTCCAGCGCGTCCAGGGAAGCCAAAAACATTCAGTACTTC. Together with reference TRBV11-2 and TRBJ2-4, the CDR3 gives the full variable domain: EAGVAQSPRYKIIEKRQSVAFWCNPISGHATLYWYQQILGQGPKLLIQFQNNGVVDDSQLPKDRFSAERLKGVDSTLKIQPAKLEDSAVYLCASSSSASREAKNIQYFGAGTRLSVL.